This T cell receptor beta chain was recorded in a study of blood T cell repertoires in COVID-19. Study summary: Some COVID-19 samples were acute and others convalescent; all came from the United States, Italy and Spain. T cells, B-cell-depleted T cells, or PBMCs provided the cDNA or gDNA that served as material.

In the study's own analysis: Reference gene primer amplification in the assay estimated nucleated cell counts. Libraries were prepared by immunoSEQ multiplex PCR; TCRdb keeps only in-frame clonotypes and omits some of them. V and J calls plus clone size are reproduced from that table; the DNA served to infer D and trimming. In the table there are roughly 200,000 clones, approximately 81% of which are singletons. Germline trimming cut 0 bases from V and 9 bases from J; bases unmatched to any gene: 7. The CDR3 extends over 15 amino acids. CDR1 and CDR2 from the germline V gene are SGHDT and YYEEEE. The specimen sequenced was peripheral blood. This chain joins TRBV5-6 and TRBJ2-1, with 9 positions matching TRBD2. The sequence was collected from a human donor in a cohort sampled during active COVID-19. CDR3 amino acids: CASSLELAGHSEQFF. The CDR3 coding sequence is TGTGCCAGCAGCTTGGAACTAGCGGGTCATTCTGAGCAGTTCTTC.